This TCR beta chain emerged from a study of T cell responses to AZD1222 COVID-19 vaccine. Study-level results: The number of AZD1222 recipients seropositive at baseline was only five to seven.

Notes on this clone: Its antigen is still unknown. At one end the junction does not follow the germline gene, possibly because of a read error.

The repertoire was sequenced with immunoSEQ multiplex PCR; TCRdb's copy has only in-frame clones and lacks some. Counted here are 200,000 or so clones, 90% to 95% occurring once; the ten biggest clones make up 1%. This receptor was taken from an adult who received the AZD1222 COVID-19 vaccine. Specimen: peripheral blood, collected 28 days after the second AZD1222 dose.

CDR3 region: CASSPARPLAF. CDR3 DNA sequence: TGTGCCAGCAGCCCCGCTCGACCACTCGCCTTC. The chain has TRBV9 and TRBJ1-2; D is uncertain. This CDR3 region has 11 residues. The V gene's germline CDR1 is SGDLS and CDR2 YYNGEE.